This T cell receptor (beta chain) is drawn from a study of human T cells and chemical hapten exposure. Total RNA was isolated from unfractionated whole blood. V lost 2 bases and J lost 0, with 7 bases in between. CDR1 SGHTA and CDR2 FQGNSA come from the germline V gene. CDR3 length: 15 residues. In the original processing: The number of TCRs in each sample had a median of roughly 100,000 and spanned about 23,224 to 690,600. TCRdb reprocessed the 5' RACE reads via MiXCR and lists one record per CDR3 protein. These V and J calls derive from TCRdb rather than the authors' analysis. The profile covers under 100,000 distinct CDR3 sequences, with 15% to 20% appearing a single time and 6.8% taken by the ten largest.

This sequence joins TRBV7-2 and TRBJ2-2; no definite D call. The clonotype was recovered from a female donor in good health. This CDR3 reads CASSLYYANTGELFF. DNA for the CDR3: TGTGCCAGCAGCTTATACTACGCGAACACCGGGGAGCTGTTTTTT.